One sample yielded the 8 T cell receptor beta chains listed below, sequenced in a study of blood T cell repertoires in COVID-19. Data came from immunoSEQ multiplex PCR; TCRdb stores just in-frame clones and leaves some out. The data contain approximately 170,000 clones, around four fifths of them singletons. The sample was peripheral blood. Every receptor here comes from a man aged 40-55 years who had recovered from COVID-19.

The gene calls are TRBV9 and TRBJ1-1; 7 nucleotides match TRBD1. The V gene end was trimmed by 4 bases and the J gene end by 4 bases; junction bases not matched to a gene: 13. The germline CDR1 and CDR2 sequences are SGDLS and YYNGEE. This CDR3 has 16 residues. The chain's CDR3 is CASSSKLTGKVTEAFF. The CDR3 DNA is TGTGCCAGCAGCTCCAAGCTGACAGGGAAGGTCACTGAAGCTTTCTTT.

V usage is TRBV30 and J usage is TRBJ2-7, with TRBD1 identical over 9 bases. The CDR3 is 16 residues long. Germline V gives CDR1 GTSNPN, CDR2 SVGIG (reference sequence). V shed 0 bases, J shed 6 bases, and the junction held 12 bases outside the gene matches. CDR3 DNA sequence: TGTGCCTGGAGTGTAACCGGGACAGGGCTGGAGCGCGAGCAGTACTTC. It is translated as CAWSVTGTGLEREQYF.

This clone has at least ten counts. The gene calls are TRBV4-2 and TRBJ2-6; 8 bases align to TRBD1. Losses at the gene ends were 1 base for V and 2 bases for J; bases not matched to a gene: 4. The germline V gene encodes CDR1 LGHNA and CDR2 YNFKEQ. The CDR3 is 17 amino acids. This CDR3 reads CASSQVSGGTGANVLTF. The DNA for the CDR3 is TGTGCCAGCAGCCAAGTCTCAGGGGGCACTGGGGCCAACGTCCTGACTTTC.

The chain carries TRBV7-3 and TRBJ2-2, with D possibly being TRBD1 (6 bases). Germline-derived CDR1 and CDR2 are SGHTA and FQGTGA. CDR3 length equals 15 residues. V shed 5 bases and J shed 0 bases, with 10 bases lying between them. CDR3 DNA: TGTGCCAGCAGCACAACAGGGTCGAACACCGGGGAGCTGTTTTTT. This translates into CASSTTGSNTGELFF.

J is TRBJ1-2 and V is TRBV10-3, with unresolved D. V lost 10 bases and J lost 5, with 14 bases in between. The CDR3 covers 12 residues. Per germline, CDR1 ENHRY and CDR2 SYGVKD. The DNA of the CDR3 is TGTGCCACCAAAACAGTTTTATATGGCTACACCTTC. Amino acid sequence: CATKTVLYGYTF.

CDR3 coding DNA: TGCGCCAGCAGCCAAGAATTAGCGGGAAGCTACAATGAGCAGTTCTTC. As protein: CASSQELAGSYNEQFF. The V gene is TRBV4-3, the J gene TRBJ2-1; TRBD2 agrees at 8 bases. Germline V gene sequence: CDR1 LGHNA, CDR2 YSLEER. The CDR3 covers 16 residues. Germline trimming cut 0 bases from V and 3 bases from J; bases unmatched to any gene: 4.

This chain uses TRBV7-3 with TRBJ2-2; TRBD1 matches 7 bases. The V gene's germline CDR1 is SGHTA and CDR2 FQGTGA. This CDR3 has 14 residues. V gave up 5 bases and J gave up 6 bases; unmatched junction bases: 6. Here the CDR3 reads CASSPTGISGELFF. CDR3 nucleotide sequence: TGTGCCAGCAGCCCGACAGGGATCTCCGGGGAGCTGTTTTTT.

There are a few counts of this clone. The CDR3 DNA reads as TGTGCCAGTAGTATGCGGAACGAAAATTCACCCCTCCACTTT. This codes for CASSMRNENSPLHF. The J gene is TRBJ1-6, the V gene TRBV19, with D unresolved. Germline lookup yields CDR1 LNHDA and CDR2 SQIVND (reference sequence). The CDR3 sequence is 14 residues long. V was shortened by 3 bases and J by 7 bases, with 10 bases between the two germline ends.